There are many counts of the clone carrying this T cell receptor beta chain. Its specificity is unknown. This specimen belongs to a study of shared clonotypes between healthy human individuals. CDR1 is MGHRA, CDR2 YSYEKL, per germline. V lost 3 bases and J lost 4; bases outside the gene matches: 7. The CDR3 loop spans 16 amino acids. Some clones are missing from TCRdb's copy, which holds only in-frame ones; the method was immunoSEQ multiplex PCR. The table has a few hundred thousand clones, just over 75% seen once. The study, taken as a whole, reports: Represented genetic and exposure-history diversity was restricted by having few donors.

This receptor was taken from a woman aged 40 to 50 in good health. Some clones in this sample may be carry-over from other donors' samples. The genes are TRBV4-1 and TRBJ2-3, with TRBD2 matching 10 bases. Sequences were obtained from PBMCs. Here the CDR3 DNA reads TGCGCCAGCAGCCAGATTACTAGCGGGACAGCAGATACGCAGTATTTT. Translation: CASSQITSGTADTQYF.